This TCR beta chain was sequenced in a study of shared clonotypes between healthy human individuals. General observations from the study: Genetic and exposure-history diversity was limited by the few donors.

Sorted-subset replicate PCRs used about 200 ng DNA, some 30,000 T cell genomes. The repertoire was sequenced with immunoSEQ multiplex PCR; TCRdb's copy has only in-frame clones and lacks some. The sample gives approximately 810,000 clones, 90% to 95% of which show up once; around 24% is in the top ten. The CDR3 loop spans 20 amino acids. Naive CD8 cells lacked CD45RO and underwent positive selection for CCR7, leaving out terminally differentiated effector memory CD45RA+ cells. Worth noting for this clone: The antigen is undetermined.

The sequencing input was naive CD8+ T cells sorted from blood. This clonotype originated in a young man in good health. The V call is TRBV21-1, the J call TRBJ2-1; the listed D gene, TRBD2, was not tested against the DNA. TRBV21-1 constitutes a pseudogene. The CDR3 nucleotides read TGTGCCAGCAGCAAAGGGGGACTACCAGCCCTAGCGAGCTCCTACAATGAGCAGTTCTTC. This codes for CASSKGGLPALASSYNEQFF.